These 14 T cell receptor beta chains were all obtained from the same sample, sequenced in a study of T cell responses to AZD1222 COVID-19 vaccine. Produced via immunoSEQ multiplex PCR; TCRdb's table is partial and in-frame only. The table lists over 150,000 clones, over 75% of them singletons. The source material was peripheral blood, sampled on day 0 of AZD1222 vaccination. These receptors were collected from an adult in good health.

This rearrangement joins TRBV7-2 to TRBJ1-2, with 9 bases identical to TRBD1. CDR1 is SGHTA and CDR2 is FQGNSA in the germline V gene. CDR3 length: 13 residues. V lost 5 bases, J lost 7 bases, and 5 bases stayed unmatched. CDR3 protein: CASSVGDRVGYTF. The CDR3 DNA reads as TGTGCCAGCAGCGTCGGGGACAGGGTTGGCTACACCTTC.

The chain has TRBV28 and TRBJ2-7; possible D gene TRBD1, 6 bases. The CDR3 sequence is 13 residues long. V shed 6 bases and J shed 3 bases, with 12 bases lying between them. The germline V gene encodes CDR1 MDHEN and CDR2 SYDVKM. CDR3 region: CASRTKGVYEQYF. The CDR3 bases are TGTGCCAGCAGGACTAAGGGGGTCTACGAGCAGTACTTC.

The chain uses TRBV9 and TRBJ1-1; D is uncertain. Germline CDR1 and CDR2: SGDLS and YYNGEE. The CDR3 consists of 15 residues. The germline V and J ends were trimmed by 5 bases and 6 bases, with 20 bases remaining between them. In DNA form, the CDR3 reads TGTGCCAGCAGTTCCGAGTATTTGGGGTTGCCTGAAGCTTTCTTT. It encodes CASSSEYLGLPEAFF.

The chain uses TRBV6-5 and TRBJ2-7; no firm D call. The germline V gene has CDR1 MNHEY and CDR2 SVGAGI. V lost 2 bases, J lost 5 bases, and 10 bases lay in between. The CDR3 totals 13 residues. For the CDR3, the DNA is TGTGCCAGCAGTTACATGGGGATGGACGAGCAGTACTTC. Residues: CASSYMGMDEQYF.

The V call is TRBV29-1, the J call TRBJ1-5; a weak D match, TRBD1 (6 bases). Germline lookup yields CDR1 SQVTM and CDR2 ANQGSEA. The CDR3 extends over 13 amino acids. The germline V and J ends were trimmed by 6 bases and 7 bases, with 16 bases remaining between them. The CDR3: CSVGTGFDQPQHF. In nucleotides, the CDR3 is TGCAGCGTCGGAACAGGGTTTGACCAGCCCCAGCATTTT.

In its sample, this clone was seen a few times. The chain uses TRBV5-1 and TRBJ2-2, with 14 bases fitting TRBD2. Germline loops: CDR1 SGHRS, CDR2 YFSETQ. Losses at the gene ends were 4 bases for V and 6 bases for J; bases not matched to a gene: 5. CDR3 size: 16 residues. The CDR3 is CASSATSGGAAGELFF. The CDR3 DNA is TGCGCCAGCAGCGCGACTAGCGGGGGGGCCGCCGGGGAGCTGTTTTTT.

Points on this clone: This specimen includes other DNA sequences encoding the same CDR3. The gene calls are TRBV18 and TRBJ2-7, with 7 nucleotides matching TRBD2. V lost 6 bases, J lost 3 bases, and 2 bases stayed unmatched. CDR3 size: 12 residues. CDR1 and CDR2 (germline): KGHSH, LQKENI. CDR3 sequence reads: CASSPGGYEQYF. The CDR3 DNA follows: TGTGCCAGCTCCCCGGGGGGCTACGAGCAGTACTTC.

The J gene is TRBJ2-2, the V gene TRBV6-5; D uncertain. Germline loops: CDR1 MNHEY, CDR2 SVGAGI. V lost 8 bases and J 9 bases, leaving 16 bases between the germline ends. This CDR3 spans 13 amino acids. The CDR3: CASSASLFRELFF. The CDR3 DNA reads TGTGCCAGCTCGGCCTCATTGTTTCGGGAGCTGTTTTTT.

On this clone: This likely comes from a read error, as the CDR3 has no conserved phenylalanine or tryptophan at its end. Written as DNA, the CDR3 is TGTGCCAGCAGCCCTCCAGGGCGAGCGGGCTATGGCTACACCCTC. Translation: CASSPPGRAGYGYTL. The chain uses TRBV4-2 and TRBJ1-2, with TRBD1 as a possible D gene (5 bases). The CDR3 sequence is 15 residues long. Germline CDR1 and CDR2: LGHNA and YNFKEQ. Trimming stripped 4 bases from V and 4 bases from J, with 16 bases between.

Notes on this clone: A junction boundary mismatches the germline segment, possibly from a read error. The chain is built from TRBV4-3 and TRBJ2-1; 7 bases fit TRBD1. Germline V lookup: CDR1 LGHNA, CDR2 YSLEER. The CDR3 length is 14 residues. CDR3 coding DNA: TGCGCCAGCAGCCAAGATCCCTCGGGACAGTATACGATCTTC. Translated: CASSQDPSGQYTIF.

The chain recombines TRBV5-1 with TRBJ2-2; perhaps TRBD1 as D (7 bases). From germline, CDR1 is SGHRS and CDR2 YFSETQ. V lost 2 bases to trimming and J lost 5 bases, with 10 bases between them. There are 14 residues in the CDR3. CDR3 amino acids: CASSFQGGTGELFF. CDR3 nucleotide sequence: TGCGCCAGCAGCTTCCAGGGGGGTACCGGGGAGCTGTTTTTT.

This clone was seen once. The chain carries TRBV7-2 and TRBJ2-5; TRBD1 might be the D (5 bases). Trimming took 5 bases from V and 5 from J, leaving 21 bases between them. Germline-derived CDR1 and CDR2 are SGHTA and FQGNSA. The CDR3 has 16 amino acids. Here the CDR3 DNA reads TGTGCCAGCAGCCGCGACCTTAAGCAGGGCCGGGAGACCCAGTACTTC. Residues: CASSRDLKQGRETQYF.

This clone was detected only once. The V gene is TRBV7-9, the J gene TRBJ1-2; 7 nucleotides align to TRBD1. V was clipped by 3 bases and J by 9 bases; unmatched bases: 13. The length of the CDR3 is 15 residues. CDR1 SEHNR and CDR2 FQNEAQ come from the germline V gene (reference sequence). CDR3 DNA sequence: TGTGCCAGCAGCTTTTCCAACAGGGGATCCATGAGCTACACCTTC. Residues: CASSFSNRGSMSYTF.

In DNA, the CDR3 is TGTGCCAGCAGCCCCACTGACAGGGCCCGGCCGACCGAGCAGTACTTC. Translating it yields CASSPTDRARPTEQYF. This sequence joins TRBV7-9 and TRBJ2-7; TRBD1 agrees at 7 bases. Germline CDR1 and CDR2: SEHNR and FQNEAQ (reference sequence). This CDR3 has 16 amino acids. The V gene end was trimmed by 5 bases and the J gene end by 6 bases; junction bases not matched to a gene: 16.